The rows below give T cell receptor beta chains drawn from one sample of a study of T cells in Graves' hyperthyroidism and ophthalmopathy. One entry per CDR3 protein, called by TCRdb with MiXCR from the multiplex PCR reads. The table shows about 400,000 distinct CDR3 sequences, with approximately 13% occurring only once. The sequencing sample was made of blood. The receptors here all came from a woman between 18 and 30 years old with Graves' hyperthyroidism. CDR3s include the opening cysteine and the closing phenylalanine or tryptophan. A D gene is named only where the DNA matches it firmly.

j_call,d_call,v_call,cdr3_aa
TRBJ1-2,-,TRBV6-6,CASSYSGQTNYGYTF
TRBJ1-1,-,TRBV28,CASSFAGWTEAFF
TRBJ1-2,-,TRBV11-2,CASSLEANYGYTF
TRBJ1-5,-,TRBV28,CASSFDPSFRGYSNQPQHF
TRBJ2-5,TRBD2,TRBV12-3/TRBV12-4,CASSSGLAGVGETQYF
TRBJ2-7,-,TRBV7-9,CASMKAEEVEQYF
TRBJ2-7,-,TRBV29-1,CSVVEGAYEQYF
TRBJ2-5,TRBD2,TRBV2,CASSLAGVGETQYF
TRBJ2-7,-,TRBV3-1,CASSQESGHPREPYEQYF
TRBJ1-1,-,TRBV5-1,CASKLGVQAFF
TRBJ2-7,-,TRBV4-3,CASSQDLFYEQYF
TRBJ2-2,-,TRBV5-4,CASSRRDTGELFF
TRBJ2-7,TRBD1,TRBV5-1,CASSSGTGSYEQYF
TRBJ1-1,-,TRBV5-1,CASSFNSEAFF
TRBJ2-3,TRBD2,TRBV6-5,CASSYSIVTSPQLITSTDTQYF
TRBJ2-7,-,TRBV7-2,CASSLYPTGRFLNEQYF
TRBJ2-1,TRBD2,TRBV29-1,CSVATSDLNEQFF
TRBJ1-2,TRBD1,TRBV12-3/TRBV12-4,CASSRTGSDGYTF
TRBJ2-7,TRBD2,TRBV28,CASRGTSGRGYEQYF
TRBJ2-5,TRBD1,TRBV12-3/TRBV12-4,CASRGTGPAGLQETQYF
TRBJ1-1,-,TRBV15,CATSRGSRGTEAFF
TRBJ1-1,-,TRBV2,CASRLDFVAFF
TRBJ1-2,-,TRBV5-4,CASRRTDTRMRGYTF
TRBJ2-3,-,TRBV6-1,CASSDGDNIDTQYF
TRBJ2-4,TRBD2,TRBV20-1,CSASPTSGLAKNIQYF
TRBJ2-6,-,TRBV6-2/TRBV6-3,CASRASHSGANVLTF
TRBJ1-1,-,TRBV5-4,CASSSGDRPNEAFF
TRBJ1-1,-,TRBV11-3,CASSKDGMNTEAFF
TRBJ2-3,-,TRBV12-3/TRBV12-4,CASSPAWTHKLRDTQYF
TRBJ2-5,TRBD1,TRBV11-1,CASSPTGGKKTQYF
TRBJ2-7,TRBD2,TRBV20-1,CSARGLAGQQYF
TRBJ2-5,TRBD1,TRBV5-1,CASSWDRISSVQETQYF
TRBJ2-3,-,TRBV7-3,CASSFGGGKTDTQYF
TRBJ1-5,TRBD1,TRBV19,CASKRDRGLDQPQHF
TRBJ2-1,TRBD1,TRBV3-1,CASSHRDREEFF
TRBJ2-5,-,TRBV9,CASSGGGRGAETQYF
TRBJ2-1,-,TRBV29-1,CSVGTWANEQFF
TRBJ2-2,-,TRBV20-1,CSASFSGGGNTGELFF
TRBJ1-5,TRBD1,TRBV19,CASSTRDRVDQPQHF
TRBJ1-2,-,TRBV2,CASGSGLEGYTF
TRBJ2-2,-,TRBV7-3,CASSLRGAATTGELFF
-,TRBD1,TRBV10-3,CAISESWTGEYNEQYF
TRBJ2-2,-,TRBV6-1,CASMPGGTTGELFF
TRBJ1-2,-,TRBV15,CATSRDQSPTNYGYTF
TRBJ2-7,TRBD2,TRBV2,CASNREGLAGGSYEQYF
TRBJ1-1,-,TRBV28,CASSLLPTMNTEAFF
TRBJ2-7,-,TRBV9,CASSVEPGTPYEQYF
TRBJ2-7,-,TRBV14,CASSRNGYSYEQYF
TRBJ2-7,-,TRBV20-1,CSASGGGGYVYEQYF
TRBJ2-1,TRBD2,TRBV30,CAWSVGTTPRNEQFF
TRBJ2-5,TRBD2,TRBV20-1,CSARDGTSGSATETQYF
TRBJ2-2,-,TRBV24-1,CATSEHGVSGELFF
TRBJ1-2,-,TRBV7-2,CASSLVSLTF
TRBJ2-7,-,TRBV20-1,CSARERNAYEQYF
TRBJ1-1,-,TRBV9,CASGGSVKMNTEAFF
TRBJ2-2,-,TRBV19,CASSEVQNTGELFF
TRBJ2-7,TRBD2,TRBV28,CASSRSGETYEQYF
TRBJ1-1,-,TRBV11-2,CASSFLQGRDTEAFF
TRBJ2-7,-,TRBV28,CASSPQFPVGQYF